These 24 T cell receptor beta chains originate from one sample sequenced in a study of cytomegalovirus exposure and HLA in healthy donors (dated by TCRdb to 2016 to 2017). Library prep was done by the immunoSEQ multiplex PCR assay. For the multiplex PCR, a mixture combining 60 forward primers for TCR Vbeta segments and 13 reverse primers for TCR Jbeta segments was used. TCRdb obtained this table from immuneACCESS and retained in-frame rearrangements with V and J assigned. These tables miss some clones; where compared with another copy, unresolved V genes account for less than half of the shortfall, and the remainder is unexplained. This sample gives about 190,000 clones in total; about 80% of them show up just once. About 2% of the sample lies in the top ten. Sequencing used PBMCs. Every receptor here comes from a young woman in good health and CMV-seropositive.

This chain connects TRBV4-1 to TRBJ1-1; 9 nucleotides align to TRBD1. The ends lost 1 base at V and 4 bases at J; junction bases unmatched: 13. The CDR3 runs 18 residues. Germline CDR1 reads MGHRA; CDR2 reads YSYEKL. CDR3: CASSQVWDRVRKGTEAFF. The CDR3 DNA reads as TGCGCCAGCAGCCAAGTTTGGGACAGGGTTAGGAAGGGCACTGAAGCTTTCTTT.

The chain has TRBV6-5 and TRBJ2-6; D is possibly TRBD2 (6 bases). V dropped 11 bases and J dropped 1 base, with 15 bases sitting between them. Germline V CDR1 and CDR2: MNHEY, SVGAGI. The CDR3 is 15 amino acids. CDR3 DNA: TGTGCCGCGGGGCCAGCAAGTTCTGGGGCCAACGTCCTGACTTTC. Translation gives CAAGPASSGANVLTF.

The chain carries TRBV2 and TRBJ2-5; the match to TRBD2 covers 8 bases. The end of the DNA aligns better with TRBJ2-7, so the J call may be wrong. The CDR3 is 16 amino acids. Germline V gene sequence: CDR1 SNHLY, CDR2 FYNNEI. CDR3 loop: CASSEASGRGAHEQYF. For the CDR3, the DNA is TGTGCCAGCAGTGAAGCTTCCGGGCGGGGGGCCCACGAGCAGTACTTC.

The CDR3 DNA is TGTGCCAGCAGACCTTTGGGTTGGACAGGGTCATTCGAGACGACAGATACGCAGTATTTT. Amino acids: CASRPLGWTGSFETTDTQYF. This sequence joins TRBV2 and TRBJ2-3; TRBD1 agrees at 8 bases. There are 20 residues in the CDR3. Germline CDR1 and CDR2: SNHLY and FYNNEI. V shed 6 bases, J shed 3 bases, and the junction held 23 bases outside the gene matches.

The gene calls are TRBV7-2 and TRBJ1-2, with 7 nucleotides matching TRBD1. V trimming: 2 bases; J trimming: 8 bases; junction bases outside the gene matches: 5. The CDR3 has 13 amino acids. The germline CDR1 and CDR2 sequences are SGHTA and FQGNSA. This chain's CDR3 is CASSLTGVSGYTF. CDR3 bases: TGTGCCAGCAGCTTAACAGGGGTGTCGGGCTACACCTTC. Full variable domain (outside the CDR3, taken from reference TRBV7-2 and TRBJ1-2): GAGVSQSPSNKVTEKGKDVELRCDPISGHTALYWYRQSLGQGLEFLIYFQGNSAPDKSGLPSDRFSAERTGGSVSTLTIQRTQQEDSAVYLCASSLTGVSGYTFGSGTRLTVV.

J is TRBJ2-1 and V is TRBV19, with 11 nucleotides matching TRBD2. The germline V gene encodes CDR1 LNHDA and CDR2 SQIVND (reference sequence). This CDR3 spans 24 amino acids. The ends lost 6 bases at V and 0 bases at J; junction bases unmatched: 28. The CDR3 loop reads CASSPPPPGLLAGAWLHSYNEQFF. Here the CDR3 DNA reads TGTGCCAGTAGCCCGCCCCCTCCTGGATTACTAGCGGGGGCCTGGTTACACTCCTACAATGAGCAGTTCTTC.

The chain couples TRBV6-5 to TRBJ1-3, with D tentatively TRBD1 (5 bases). The CDR3 consists of 16 residues. V gave up 0 bases and J gave up 3 bases, with 12 bases separating them. Germline-derived CDR1 and CDR2 are MNHEY and SVGAGI. CDR3 nucleotides: TGTGCCAGCAGTTACTCCTGGGGGGGTAGTGGAAACACCATATATTTT. It specifies CASSYSWGGSGNTIYF.

This clone was detected only a few times. This rearrangement joins TRBV6-1 to TRBJ1-2; D is unresolved. The germline gives CDR1 MNHNS, CDR2 SASEGT. Trimming took 8 bases from V and 4 from J, leaving 17 bases between them. The CDR3 runs 14 residues. DNA for the CDR3: TGTGCCAGCTTAAGCCACCCCCGGGGCTATGGCTACACCTTC. Amino acid sequence: CASLSHPRGYGYTF.

The rearrangement joins TRBV28 to TRBJ1-2; D is possibly TRBD1 (5 bases). Germline V gene data show CDR1 as MDHEN and CDR2 as SYDVKM. Trimming stripped 0 bases from V and 4 bases from J, with 9 bases between. This CDR3 spans 14 amino acids. The CDR3 nucleotides are TGTGCCAGCAGTTTATGGGGGGAGGTCTATGGCTACACCTTC. Its protein is CASSLWGEVYGYTF.

V usage is TRBV6-1 and J usage is TRBJ2-2; 7 bases align to TRBD1. CDR3 size: 13 residues. Germline loops: CDR1 MNHNS, CDR2 SASEGT. Trimming cost V 6 bases and J 6 bases; bases outside gene matches: 4. CDR3 protein: CASRKQGPGELFF. The DNA for the CDR3 is TGTGCCAGCAGGAAACAGGGGCCCGGGGAGCTGTTTTTT.

The chain joins TRBV7-2 to TRBJ1-1; possibly TRBD1 for D (5 bases). This CDR3 is 14 amino acids long. Germline lookup yields CDR1 SGHTA and CDR2 FQGNSA. V dropped 2 bases and J dropped 4 bases, with 11 bases sitting between them. The CDR3 nucleotides are TGTGCCAGCAGCTTATGGGCCGGGGGCACTGAAGCTTTCTTT. Translating it yields CASSLWAGGTEAFF.

This sequence joins TRBV29-1 and TRBJ2-1; 9 nucleotides agree with TRBD2. Germline V gives CDR1 SQVTM, CDR2 ANQGSEA. This CDR3 is built from 14 residues. V lost 1 base, J lost 8 bases, and 6 bases stayed unmatched. The CDR3 nucleotides read TGCAGCGTTGAAGGGCGGGAGGGAGCCGATGAGCAGTTCTTC. This gives the protein CSVEGREGADEQFF.

This chain links TRBV2 with TRBJ2-3; the match to TRBD2 covers 8 bases. V lost 5 bases, J lost 2 bases, and 9 bases stayed unmatched. Germline V lookup: CDR1 SNHLY, CDR2 FYNNEI. The CDR3 covers 16 residues. CDR3: CASSNPGLVYTDTQYF. The CDR3, as DNA: TGTGCCAGCAGTAACCCGGGACTAGTTTACACAGATACGCAGTATTTT.

This chain connects TRBV7-2 to TRBJ2-1; 10 nucleotides align to TRBD2. The CDR3 loop spans 15 amino acids. Germline CDR1 is SGHTA and CDR2 is FQGNSA. J lost 8 bases, V lost 4 bases, and 8 bases had no gene match. CDR3 nucleotides: TGTGCCAGCAGCTCAGCGGGGGGGGAGAGGGATGAGCAGTTCTTC. Amino acid sequence: CASSSAGGERDEQFF. The entire variable domain, with the rest obtained from reference TRBV7-2 and TRBJ2-1, is as follows: GAGVSQSPSNKVTEKGKDVELRCDPISGHTALYWYRQSLGQGLEFLIYFQGNSAPDKSGLPSDRFSAERTGGSVSTLTIQRTQQEDSAVYLCASSSAGGERDEQFFGPGTRLTVL.

The rearrangement links TRBV28 to TRBJ2-7; maybe TRBD1 (6 bases). V was pared by 5 bases and J by 0 bases, with 14 bases between. This CDR3 is built from 15 residues. From germline, CDR1 is MDHEN and CDR2 SYDVKM. The CDR3 DNA is TGTGCCAGCAGTCGCACGAGGGGGTCCTCCTACGAGCAGTACTTC. It codes for CASSRTRGSSYEQYF.

The chain joins TRBV14 to TRBJ1-1, with TRBD1 as a possible D gene (5 bases). CDR3 size: 16 residues. CDR1 is SGHDN, CDR2 FVKESK, per germline. Trimming took off 6 bases at V and 4 bases at J, with 21 bases between the two ends. The CDR3 loop is CASSARARTSLTEAFF. Here the CDR3 DNA reads TGTGCCAGCAGTGCAAGGGCCCGGACATCGCTCACTGAAGCTTTCTTT. Full variable domain (remainder filled in from reference TRBV14 and TRBJ1-1): EAGVTQFPSHSVIEKGQTVTLRCDPISGHDNLYWYRRVMGKEIKFLLHFVKESKQDESGMPNNRFLAERTGGTYSTLKVQPAELEDSGVYFCASSARARTSLTEAFFGQGTRLTVV.

The V call is TRBV28, the J call TRBJ1-6, with D maybe TRBD1 (5 bases). The V end lost 11 bases, the J end lost 7 bases, and 18 bases lay between the germline ends. The CDR3 is made up of 14 amino acids. Per the germline V gene, CDR1 is MDHEN and CDR2 is SYDVKM. CDR3 coding DNA: TGTGCCGCCAGGGCCGGACAATCAAATTCACCCCTCCACTTT. Amino acid sequence: CAARAGQSNSPLHF. The full variable domain, its missing parts supplied by reference TRBV28 and TRBJ1-6, is DVKVTQSSRYLVKRTGEKVFLECVQDMDHENMFWYRQDPGLGLRLIYFSYDVKMKEKGDIPEGYSVSREKKERFSLILESASTNQTSMYLCAARAGQSNSPLHFGNGTRLTVT.

This clone has only one observation. This sequence joins TRBV10-3 and TRBJ2-7; 7 bases map to TRBD2. V was pared by 6 bases and J by 7 bases, with 12 bases of the junction left unmatched. Germline values: CDR1 ENHRY, CDR2 SYGVKD. This CDR3 region has 14 residues. Written as DNA, the CDR3 is TGTGCCATCAGCTGGGATGCGGGGGAGGTTGAGCAGTACTTC. Encoded protein: CAISWDAGEVEQYF.

The rearrangement links TRBV29-1 to TRBJ2-7; 7 nucleotides agree with TRBD1. Per the germline V gene, CDR1 is SQVTM and CDR2 is ANQGSEA. The CDR3 is made up of 12 amino acids. The ends lost 5 bases at V and 3 bases at J; junction bases unmatched: 4. CDR3 DNA sequence: TGCAGCGTTACTCGGACAGGCTACGAGCAGTACTTC. Its translation: CSVTRTGYEQYF.

The gene calls are TRBV5-1 and TRBJ2-1; TRBD1 matches at 8 bases. CDR3 size: 15 residues. V lost 4 bases, J lost 0 bases, and 3 bases stayed unmatched. CDR1 and CDR2 (germline): SGHRS, YFSETQ. This chain's CDR3 is CASSQGQGSYNEQFF. CDR3 nucleotide sequence: TGCGCCAGCAGCCAAGGACAGGGCTCCTACAATGAGCAGTTCTTC.

The chain combines TRBV2 with TRBJ2-1; possible D gene TRBD2, 5 bases. Germline V lookup: CDR1 SNHLY, CDR2 FYNNEI. Trimming cost V 8 bases and J 0 bases, with 11 bases left between them. There are 14 residues in the CDR3. The CDR3 spells CASRGLASYNEQFF. Here the CDR3 DNA reads TGTGCCAGCCGTGGACTTGCCTCCTACAATGAGCAGTTCTTC. Drawing the rest from reference TRBV2 and TRBJ2-1, the complete variable domain is EPEVTQTPSHQVTQMGQEVILRCVPISNHLYFYWYRQILGQKVEFLVSFYNNEISEKSEIFDDQFSVERPDGSNFTLKIRSTKLEDSAMYFCASRGLASYNEQFFGPGTRLTVL.

The chain employs TRBV6-5 and TRBJ1-1, with D perhaps matching TRBD1 (6 bases). The CDR3 spans 13 residues. Trimming cost V 6 bases and J 6 bases, with 14 bases left between them. Germline V gives CDR1 MNHEY, CDR2 SVGAGI. This CDR3 is CASRRDRLAEAFF. The CDR3 region has the DNA TGTGCCAGCAGACGCGACAGGTTGGCTGAAGCTTTCTTT.

This clone was seen a handful of times. The rearrangement links TRBV11-3 to TRBJ2-7; D is possibly TRBD1 (8 bases). CDR3 length: 15 amino acids. V lost 5 bases and J 9 bases, leaving 23 bases between the germline ends. CDR1 and CDR2 (germline): SGHNT, YENEEA. CDR3 sequence: CASSQVWTGTIGQYF. The CDR3 DNA is TGTGCCAGCAGCCAGGTGTGGACAGGGACTATCGGGCAGTACTTC.

The chain's CDR3 is CASRSPGVEQYF. CDR3 DNA sequence: TGTGCCAGCAGGTCTCCGGGGGTCGAGCAGTACTTC. The chain has TRBV11-2 and TRBJ2-7; weak D call: TRBD2 (6 bases). The CDR3 length is 12 residues. The germline V and J ends were trimmed by 6 bases and 6 bases, with 12 bases remaining between them. Germline CDR1 and CDR2: SGHAT and FQNNGV.